What follows are 21 T cell receptor beta chains derived from one specimen sequenced in a study of T cells in Graves' hyperthyroidism and ophthalmopathy. Amplified regions were TCR beta CDR3 sequences from RNA transcripts. The HTBI primer set was used in a first-round RT-PCR of the TCR CDR3. Via MiXCR, TCRdb re-called the multiplex PCR reads, giving one row per CDR3 protein. The sample lists approximately 600,000 distinct CDR3 sequences; under 20% were seen once. Sequencing used blood. The receptors here all came from a woman in her 30s with Graves' hyperthyroidism.

As to this clonotype: A much larger clone differs by one base, so this may be a read error. The gene calls are TRBV28 and TRBJ1-5; tentatively, D is TRBD1 (5 bases). The CDR3 is made up of 16 amino acids. Per the germline V gene, CDR1 is MDHEN and CDR2 is SYDVKM. CDR3 sequence reads: CASSFRGSGSNQPLHF. DNA for the CDR3: TGTGCCAGCAGTTTTCGGGGGTCGGGGAGCAATCAGCCCCTGCATTTT.

This clonotype has only a few counts. The chain carries TRBV30 and TRBJ2-7; perhaps TRBD1 as D (7 bases). The germline gives CDR1 GTSNPN, CDR2 SVGIG (reference sequence). Trimming stripped 3 bases from V and 3 bases from J, with 21 bases between. The CDR3 extends over 16 amino acids. The CDR3 DNA is TGTGCCTGGAGAGGCAGGGGGGCGGCCCCTAACTACGAGCAGTACTTC. Translated, it gives CAWRGRGAAPNYEQYF.

This clonotype showed up many times. The chain employs TRBV28 and TRBJ1-1; 7 positions match TRBD1. The CDR3 contains 14 residues. Unmatched junction bases numbered 5, after V lost 4 bases and J lost 3 bases. Looked up from germline, CDR1 is MDHEN and CDR2 is SYDVKM. This CDR3 reads CASSSQGSYTEAFF. Written as DNA, the CDR3 is TGTGCCAGCAGTTCACAGGGGTCTTACACTGAAGCTTTCTTT.

J is TRBJ1-3 and V is TRBV6-1, with 7 bases identical to TRBD1. The length of the CDR3 is 14 residues. Germline CDR1 MNHNS, CDR2 SASEGT. V was pared by 5 bases and J by 3 bases, with 4 bases of the junction left unmatched. CDR3 nucleotide sequence: TGTGCCAGCAGTTCCGACAGGGATGGAAACACCATATATTTT. Its protein is CASSSDRDGNTIYF.

This clonotype was seen a few times. This chain connects TRBV18 to TRBJ2-1; unclear D gene. The length of the CDR3 is 12 residues. Trimming stripped 8 bases from V and 3 bases from J, with 8 bases between. From germline, CDR1 is KGHSH and CDR2 LQKENI. CDR3 DNA sequence: TGTGCCAGCAATGACGGCTACAATGAGCAGTTCTTC. Protein: CASNDGYNEQFF.

This clonotype was detected ten times or more. V gene TRBV27 combines with J gene TRBJ2-7; 12 bases match TRBD1. Germline CDR1 MNHEY, CDR2 SMNVEV (reference sequence). The length of the CDR3 is 17 residues. The trim removed 0 bases at V and 3 bases at J, leaving 6 bases unmatched. The CDR3 region is CASSLSGGTGGGYEQYF. The CDR3 region has the DNA TGTGCCAGCAGTTTATCCGGGGGGACAGGGGGCGGCTACGAGCAGTACTTC.

This clonotype was picked up many times. This chain connects TRBV2 to TRBJ1-1; 8 positions agree with TRBD1. This CDR3 is 13 amino acids long. Germline assignment: CDR1 SNHLY and CDR2 FYNNEI. V lost 7 bases, J lost 8 bases, and 9 bases stayed unmatched. CDR3 coding DNA: TGTGCCAGCAACCTTCCAGGGGGCACCGAAGCTTTCTTT. This translates into CASNLPGGTEAFF.

This clonotype has ten or more counts. This chain connects TRBV28 to TRBJ1-1, with 10 bases lining up with TRBD1. The trim removed 6 bases at V and 5 bases at J, leaving 3 bases unmatched. The CDR3 extends over 13 amino acids. The germline gives CDR1 MDHEN, CDR2 SYDVKM. CDR3 region: CASRGQGWTEAFF. CDR3 in DNA: TGTGCCAGCAGGGGACAGGGGTGGACTGAAGCTTTCTTT.

This clonotype was picked up many times. The V gene is TRBV5-1, the J gene TRBJ2-7, with D tentatively TRBD1 or TRBD2 (5 bases each). Germline V lookup: CDR1 SGHRS, CDR2 YFSETQ. This CDR3 has 14 amino acids. V was shortened by 2 bases and J by 2 bases, with 11 bases between the two germline ends. CDR3 nucleotides: TGCGCCAGCAGCTTTAGGGACCCAACCTACGAGCAGTACTTC. Its protein is CASSFRDPTYEQYF.

This clonotype has just a few counts. The rearrangement links TRBV4-1 to TRBJ2-1, with TRBD2 identical over 8 bases. The germline CDR1 and CDR2 sequences are MGHRA and YSYEKL. V shed 0 bases and J 4 bases; nucleotides not matched to a gene: 5. This CDR3 region has 16 residues. The CDR3 loop reads CASSQDPAGEYNEQFF. The CDR3 DNA sequence: TGCGCCAGCAGCCAAGATCCAGCGGGAGAGTACAATGAGCAGTTCTTC.

This clonotype was counted a few times. This CDR3 reads CASILAGGTGELFF. The DNA of the CDR3 is TGTGCCAGCATCCTCGCAGGGGGCACCGGGGAGCTGTTTTTT. The chain combines TRBV7-9 with TRBJ2-2, with TRBD1 matching 7 bases. Trimming at V came to 7 bases and at J to 4 bases, leaving 6 bases not matched to a gene. The CDR3 has 14 amino acids. Germline CDR1 and CDR2: SEHNR and FQNEAQ (reference sequence).

This rearrangement joins TRBV11-2 to TRBJ2-3, with 11 bases matching TRBD2. Germline CDR1 and CDR2: SGHAT and FQNNGV. This CDR3 contains 16 residues. Trimming cost V 5 bases and J 5 bases; bases outside gene matches: 9. CDR3 sequence (DNA): TGTGCCAGCAGCCAAGATCTCGGACTAGCGGGAGATACGCAGTATTTT. As protein: CASSQDLGLAGDTQYF.

The V gene is TRBV15, the J gene TRBJ2-5, with D tentatively TRBD2 (6 bases). The CDR3 loop spans 15 amino acids. Trimming cost V 0 bases and J 4 bases, with 12 bases left between them. Looked up from germline, CDR1 is LNHNV and CDR2 is YYDKDF (reference sequence). CDR3 nucleotides: TGTGCCACCAGCAGAGAGTCGGGAGTCGGAGAGACCCAGTACTTC. Amino acids: CATSRESGVGETQYF.

The V and J genes are TRBV19 and TRBJ2-1, with TRBD2 identical over 11 bases. The V segment lost 2 bases and the J segment 2 bases; nucleotides outside the gene matches: 8. Germline CDR1 is LNHDA and CDR2 is SQIVND (reference sequence). The CDR3 extends over 18 amino acids. The CDR3 DNA sequence: TGTGCCAGTAGTATACATGCATCGACTAGCGGGACCTACAATGAGCAGTTCTTC. Its translation is CASSIHASTSGTYNEQFF.

This sequence joins TRBV20-1 and TRBJ2-7; D is possibly TRBD1 (6 bases). The CDR3 is 13 amino acids. Germline V gives CDR1 DFQATT, CDR2 SNEGSKA (reference sequence). Trimming left V 5 bases short and J 3 bases short, with 14 bases between. For the CDR3, the DNA is TGCAGTGCTGAACAGAAGACAGGCTACGAGCAGTACTTC. Protein: CSAEQKTGYEQYF.

This clonotype was detected only a few times. The rearrangement uses TRBV25-1 and TRBJ2-1; no clear D gene. This CDR3 spans 14 amino acids. Germline V lookup: CDR1 MGHDK, CDR2 SYGVNS. With 1 base removed from V and 4 bases from J, the gap between germline ends came to 8 bases. This CDR3 is CASSESGDYNEQFF. In DNA form, the CDR3 reads TGTGCCAGCAGTGAATCCGGCGATTACAATGAGCAGTTCTTC.

In its sample, this clonotype was seen many times. The chain is built from TRBV5-1 and TRBJ2-3; D is perhaps TRBD2 (6 bases). Trimming pared 6 bases from V and 2 bases from J, leaving 16 bases between. The CDR3 runs 15 residues. Germline lookup yields CDR1 SGHRS and CDR2 YFSETQ. The CDR3 is CASNRGGESTDTQYF. As DNA, the CDR3 is TGCGCCAGCAACCGAGGCGGGGAATCCACAGATACGCAGTATTTT.

The sample holds many counts of this clonotype. The gene calls are TRBV30 and TRBJ2-1; TRBD2 might be the D (6 bases). Trimming removed 2 bases from V and 9 bases from J, with 17 bases in between. The CDR3 length is 14 residues. Germline lookup yields CDR1 GTSNPN and CDR2 SVGIG (reference sequence). The CDR3 DNA follows: TGTGCCTGGAGTATTCAGCGGGTAGGAGGTGAGCAGTTCTTC. Its translation is CAWSIQRVGGEQFF. The variable domain in full, with the rest retrieved from reference TRBV30 and TRBJ2-1, is SQTIHQWPATLVQPVGSPLSLECTVEGTSNPNLYWYRQAAGRGLQLLFYSVGIGQISSEVPQNLSASRPQDRQFILSSKKLLLSDSGFYLCAWSIQRVGGEQFFGPGTRLTVL.

This chain links TRBV20-1 with TRBJ2-7; the D gene is possibly TRBD2 (5 bases). V was cut by 0 bases and J by 2 bases, with 11 bases left in between. Germline CDR1 DFQATT, CDR2 SNEGSKA (reference sequence). The CDR3 totals 14 residues. In nucleotides, the CDR3 is TGCAGTGCTAGAGATAGAGGGTTGACCTACGAGCAGTACTTC. It is translated as CSARDRGLTYEQYF.

The table lists this clonotype with many counts. The chain joins TRBV12-3 or TRBV12-4 to TRBJ1-5; D remains ambiguous. V lost 5 bases and J 7 bases, leaving 9 bases between the germline ends. The CDR3 consists of 12 residues. Here the CDR3 reads CASSLGWQPQHF. CDR3 in DNA: TGTGCCAGCAGTCTTGGGTGGCAGCCCCAGCATTTT.

This clonotype has a handful of counts. This chain joins TRBV3-1 and TRBJ2-3; TRBD2 aligns across 9 bases. The CDR3 is 16 amino acids. V shed 5 bases and J 6 bases; nucleotides not matched to a gene: 12. CDR1 and CDR2 from the germline V gene are LGHDT and YNNKEL (reference sequence). This CDR3 reads CASSSQRGEAFDTQYF. The CDR3 nucleotides are TGTGCCAGCAGCTCACAGCGGGGGGAAGCCTTCGATACGCAGTATTTT.